This TCR beta chain appears in the sequencing data of a study of response to subunit inactivated influenza vaccine. Study findings and constraints: It was suggested by the authors that few new T cells are recruited by each seasonal influenza vaccination.

Via MiXCR, TCRdb re-called the RT-PCR reads, giving one row per CDR3 protein. The data contain fewer than 600,000 distinct CDR3 sequences, 6% to 9% of them singletons. This clonotype was detected many times. Its antigen remains unidentified. The CDR3 is 14 amino acids. CDR1 is SQVTM, CDR2 ANQGSEA, per germline. J lost 4 bases, V lost 7 bases, and 10 bases had no gene match. This TCR derives from a man in his fifties or sixties who received an inactivated influenza vaccine. The source was PBMCs from blood, collected roughly 24 months after vaccination. This chain uses TRBV29-1 with TRBJ2-7; 10 nucleotides line up with TRBD2. As DNA, the CDR3 is TGCAGCGCCGTACTAGCGGGGCTGGAGTACGAGCAGTACTTC. This sequence encodes CSAVLAGLEYEQYF.